The clone carrying this T cell receptor beta chain was detected a few times. The antigen is unknown. The CDR3 contains 15 residues. The V end lost 4 bases, the J end lost 2 bases, and 14 bases lay between the germline ends. CDR1 SGHAT and CDR2 FQNNGV come from the germline V gene. These data are taken from a study of T-cell memory formation after mild COVID-19. Regarding the study as a whole: Researchers found some responding clones in pre-infection memory, a sign that cross-reactive memory joined. The study found balanced CD4/CD8 in clones contracting day 15 to 85 and a CD4+ lean in later expanders. Unconfirmed was the SARS-CoV-2 specificity of second-wave clones that peaked on day 37.

TCRdb called the 5' RACE reads again in MiXCR, with one record for every CDR3 protein. Seen here are almost 250,000 distinct CDR3 sequences, 15% observed once, and the top ten hold 2.1%. V is TRBV11-2 and J is TRBJ2-5, with D possibly being TRBD1 (6 bases). The receptor's source is an adult woman who had mild COVID-19 (a few samples of this study predate the infection). Cell type and time point are not known. The sample taken for sequencing was PBMCs or a T cell subset sorted from them (not recorded which). The CDR3 region is CASSSGQPGQETQYF. CDR3 bases: TGTGCCAGCAGCTCGGGACAACCTGGGCAAGAGACCCAGTACTTC.